The present TCR beta chain was sequenced within a study of STAT5B mutations in CD4+ large granular lymphocyte leukemia. Study-wide results and caveats: Without HLA matching, higher CD4+ than CD8+ T-LGLL clonality could reflect small sample size.

Points on this clone: The antigen remains unidentified.

Healthy controls were blood donor buffy coats. Per the authors' pipeline: A productive frequency of 2.59 x 10-5 was the lowest detectable. Measured with immunoSEQ multiplex PCR; TCRdb has only the in-frame clones, and not every one. V and J calls and clone size are as listed in that table; D and trimming were resolved from the DNA. Of 25,000 to 35,000 clones listed, about 71% are singletons. Specimen: CD4+ T cells from blood buffy coats. This TCR was sampled from a human donor in good health.

The CDR3 sequence is CASSDRVYNSPLHF. The CDR3 nucleotides are TGTGCCAGCAGTGACCGGGTGTATAATTCACCCCTCCACTTT. V and J are TRBV6-1 and TRBJ1-6; D uncertain. Germline V gene sequence: CDR1 MNHNS, CDR2 SASEGT. V lost 3 bases to trimming and J lost 4 bases, with 7 bases between them. The CDR3 is made up of 14 amino acids.